This paragraph covers one TCR beta chain sequence. Its antigen is unknown. Produced via immunoSEQ multiplex PCR; TCRdb's table is partial and in-frame only. The sample carries under 150,000 clones, over 75% recorded once. The sample comes from a study of T cell responses to AZD1222 COVID-19 vaccine. Regarding the study as a whole: Spike was spanned by vaccine-associated CD4 TCRs, with dominance at 160-218 and 743-854.

CDR1 and CDR2 from the germline V gene are SGDLS and YYNGEE. V shed 1 base and J 4 bases; nucleotides not matched to a gene: 7. The CDR3 totals 15 residues. The rearrangement uses TRBV9 and TRBJ1-2, with 7 positions matching TRBD1. Sequenced here: peripheral blood, sampled on day 0 of AZD1222 vaccination. The origin of this receptor is an adult in good health. The chain's CDR3 is CASSVSRDSFYGYTF. For the CDR3, the DNA is TGTGCCAGCAGCGTATCCAGGGACAGCTTCTATGGCTACACCTTC.